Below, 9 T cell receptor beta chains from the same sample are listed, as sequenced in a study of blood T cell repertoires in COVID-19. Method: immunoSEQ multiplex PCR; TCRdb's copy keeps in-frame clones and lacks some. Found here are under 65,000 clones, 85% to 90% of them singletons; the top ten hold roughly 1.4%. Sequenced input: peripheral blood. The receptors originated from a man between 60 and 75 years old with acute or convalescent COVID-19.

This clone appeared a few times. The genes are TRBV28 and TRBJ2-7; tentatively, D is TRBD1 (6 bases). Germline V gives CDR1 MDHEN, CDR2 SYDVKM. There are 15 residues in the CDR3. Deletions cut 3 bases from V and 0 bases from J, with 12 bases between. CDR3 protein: CASSLAAGASYEQYF. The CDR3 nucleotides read TGTGCCAGCAGTTTGGCCGCAGGGGCCTCCTACGAGCAGTACTTC.

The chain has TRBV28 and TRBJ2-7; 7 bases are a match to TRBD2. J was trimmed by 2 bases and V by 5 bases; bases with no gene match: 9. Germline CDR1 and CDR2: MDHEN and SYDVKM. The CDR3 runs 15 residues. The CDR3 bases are TGTGCCAGCAGTCAAAGCGGGACGGTCACCTACGAGCAGTACTTC. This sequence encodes CASSQSGTVTYEQYF.

CDR3 residues: CASSPVTGGTDTQYF. The CDR3 bases are TGCGCCAGCAGCCCCGTCACCGGGGGCACAGATACGCAGTATTTT. The chain is built from TRBV4-1 and TRBJ2-3, with a weak D call TRBD2 (5 bases). CDR3 length: 15 amino acids. Per the germline V gene, CDR1 is MGHRA and CDR2 is YSYEKL. Deletions cut 4 bases from V and 1 base from J, with 12 bases between.

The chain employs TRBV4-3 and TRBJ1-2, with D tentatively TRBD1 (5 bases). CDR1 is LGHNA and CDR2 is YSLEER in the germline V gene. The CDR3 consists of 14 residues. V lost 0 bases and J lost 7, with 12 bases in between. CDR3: CASSQEEGMGGYTF. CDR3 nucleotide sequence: TGCGCCAGCAGCCAAGAGGAGGGGATGGGTGGCTACACCTTC.

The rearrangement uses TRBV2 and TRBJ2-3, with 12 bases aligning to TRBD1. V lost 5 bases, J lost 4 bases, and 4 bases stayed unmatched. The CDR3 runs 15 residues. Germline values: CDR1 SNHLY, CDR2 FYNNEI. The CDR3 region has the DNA TGTGCCAGCAGTAGGGACAGGGGGCGAGCAGATACGCAGTATTTT. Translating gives CASSRDRGRADTQYF. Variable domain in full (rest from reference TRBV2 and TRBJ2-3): EPEVTQTPSHQVTQMGQEVILRCVPISNHLYFYWYRQILGQKVEFLVSFYNNEISEKSEIFDDQFSVERPDGSNFTLKIRSTKLEDSAMYFCASSRDRGRADTQYFGPGTRLTVL.

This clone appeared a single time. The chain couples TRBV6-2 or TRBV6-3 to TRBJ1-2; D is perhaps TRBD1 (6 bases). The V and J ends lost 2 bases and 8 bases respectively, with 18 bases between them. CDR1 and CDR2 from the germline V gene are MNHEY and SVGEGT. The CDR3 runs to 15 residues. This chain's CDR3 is CASSYPTTGISGYTF. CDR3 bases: TGTGCCAGCAGTTACCCGACGACAGGTATCAGCGGCTACACCTTC.

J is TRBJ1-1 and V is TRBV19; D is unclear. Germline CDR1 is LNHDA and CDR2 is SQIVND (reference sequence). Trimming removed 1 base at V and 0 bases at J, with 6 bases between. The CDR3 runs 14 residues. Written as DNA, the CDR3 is TGTGCCAGTAGTATAGGAACTATGAACACTGAAGCTTTCTTT. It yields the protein CASSIGTMNTEAFF. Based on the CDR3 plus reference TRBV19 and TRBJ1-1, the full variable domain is DGGITQSPKYLFRKEGQNVTLSCEQNLNHDAMYWYRQDPGQGLRLIYYSQIVNDFQKGDIAEGYSVSREKKESFPLTVTSAQKNPTAFYLCASSIGTMNTEAFFGQGTRLTVV.

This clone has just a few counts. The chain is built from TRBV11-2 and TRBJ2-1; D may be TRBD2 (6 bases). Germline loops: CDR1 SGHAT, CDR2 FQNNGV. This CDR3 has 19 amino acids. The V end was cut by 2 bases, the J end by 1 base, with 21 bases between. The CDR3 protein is CASSLREIGDQTSYNEQFF. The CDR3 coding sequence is TGTGCCAGCAGCTTACGGGAGATAGGGGACCAGACTTCCTACAATGAGCAGTTCTTC.

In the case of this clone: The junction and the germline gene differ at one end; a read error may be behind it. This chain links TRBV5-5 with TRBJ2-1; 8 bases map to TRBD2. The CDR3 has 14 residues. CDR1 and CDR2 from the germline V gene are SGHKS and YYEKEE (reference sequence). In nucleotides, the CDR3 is TGTGCCCGCAGCCTCCTCGGGGGGGCGAGTGAGCAGTTCTTC. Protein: CARSLLGGASEQFF.